This is a list of T cell receptor beta chains from one sample in a study of response to subunit inactivated influenza vaccine. One entry per CDR3 protein results from TCRdb running MiXCR on the RT-PCR reads. The sample contains 400,000 to 550,000 distinct CDR3 sequences, 25% of which appear only once. The specimen was CD4+ T cells sorted from PBMCs, collected about 5 days after vaccination. The receptors derive from a man in his forties or fifties who received an inactivated influenza vaccine. Both conserved end residues are part of each CDR3. D genes are given only for firm matches.

>TRBD2|TRBV28|TRBJ2-1
CASRTSPAYNEQFF
>-|TRBV12-3/TRBV12-4|TRBJ1-2
CASSATDNYGYTF
>-|TRBV6-5|TRBJ2-1
CASRYYNEQFF
>TRBD1|TRBV28|TRBJ2-7
CASSSGTVRSYEQYF
>-|TRBV10-3|TRBJ2-5
CAISLTSQETQYF
>-|TRBV5-6|TRBJ1-1
CASSLYAGQNTEAFF
>-|TRBV12-3/TRBV12-4|TRBJ1-2
CASSLGQLSNYGYTF
>-|TRBV5-1|TRBJ2-1
CASSNLIDNEQFF
>TRBD1|TRBV29-1|TRBJ1-4
CSVGDRVEKLFF
>-|TRBV20-1|TRBJ2-5
CSAGRWENGETQYF
>TRBD1|TRBV20-1|TRBJ2-7
CSGSGTEKEQYF
>-|TRBV9|TRBJ2-5
CASSGQTARETQYF
>TRBD2|TRBV7-9|TRBJ2-3
CASSLMGLADSDTQYF
>TRBD2|TRBV20-1|TRBJ2-2
CSASGTTNTGELFF
>TRBD1|TRBV4-2|TRBJ2-4
CASSGQGWGIQYF
>-|TRBV9|TRBJ2-3
CASSVGGNTQYF
>TRBD2|TRBV10-3|TRBJ2-1
CAISVVAGGPSYNEQFF
>-|TRBV6-5|TRBJ1-1
CASSYSIAQNTEAFF
>-|TRBV7-9|TRBJ2-2
CASSTGMGSTGELFF
>TRBD1|TRBV10-3|TRBJ2-6
CAISAKTSGTGFSGANVLTF
>TRBD1|TRBV5-1|TRBJ2-2
CASSYRGQDTGELFF
>TRBD2|TRBV6-1|TRBJ2-5
CASRLAGQETQYF
>-|TRBV5-1|TRBJ2-3
CASSLGQRRGDTQYF
>-|TRBV29-1|TRBJ2-3
CSVDWVQNTQYF
>-|TRBV29-1|TRBJ2-1
CSVGVGGGAYNEQFF
>-|TRBV27|TRBJ2-4
CASSLSGVGKNIQYF
>TRBD2|TRBV7-6|TRBJ2-7
CASSLAETSGAFSYEQYF
>-|TRBV25-1|TRBJ1-1
CASSASGLNTEAFF
>-|TRBV24-1|TRBJ2-5
CATGETDWYQETQYF
>TRBD2|TRBV7-8|TRBJ2-7
CASRREYEQYF
>-|TRBV7-2|TRBJ2-2
CASSLLGETGELFF
>-|TRBV6-5|TRBJ1-6
CASSSRTGPSNSPLHF
>-|TRBV7-2|TRBJ2-7
CASSPRRYEQYF
>-|TRBV14|TRBJ1-3
CASSQGWALSSGNTIYF
>-|TRBV20-1|TRBJ2-1
CSARPSGYNEQFF
>TRBD2|TRBV29-1|TRBJ2-1
CSVSSGGGSSYNEQFF
>-|TRBV11-2|TRBJ1-4
CASNNPYRATNEKLFF
>TRBD2|TRBV5-1|TRBJ2-5
CASSPTSNRRGETQYF
>-|TRBV12-3/TRBV12-4|TRBJ1-4
CASRLGTASGEKLFF
>TRBD2|TRBV11-2|TRBJ2-3
CASSWGLADRTSTDTQYF
>-|TRBV10-3|TRBJ1-5
CAISERSEQPQHF
>-|TRBV20-1|TRBJ1-5
CSAGTDQPQHF
>TRBD2|TRBV6-1|TRBJ2-5
CASSVSGRKETQYF
>TRBD2|TRBV6-2/TRBV6-3|TRBJ2-3
CASSPLARFSPKYF